There are many counts of the clone carrying this T cell receptor beta chain. The target antigen is unknown. RNA transcripts were the template for amplifying TCR beta CDR3 regions. A first-round RT-PCR of the TCR CDR3 used the HTBI primer set. TCRdb re-called the multiplex PCR reads through MiXCR, storing one row per CDR3 protein. The sample consists of a few hundred thousand distinct CDR3 sequences, roughly an eighth of them appearing once. The CDR3 length is 15 residues. V was clipped by 3 bases and J by 6 bases, with 14 bases between them. Calling Graves' hyperthyroidism stable meant ophthalmopathy did not progress within 18 months. These data originate in a study of T cells in Graves' hyperthyroidism and ophthalmopathy. Regarding the study as a whole: Most thyroid clonotypes expanded above 0.001 were also detected in blood.

The sequence came from a young woman with Graves' hyperthyroidism. The rearrangement links TRBV12-3 or TRBV12-4 to TRBJ2-2, with a weak D call TRBD1 (5 bases). The sample consisted of blood. In DNA, the CDR3 is TGTGCCAGCAGTTTTTACACAGGAAAGGCCGGGGAGCTGTTTTTT. This gives the protein CASSFYTGKAGELFF.